The clone carrying this T cell receptor beta chain occurred once. The antigen is unknown. Germline values: CDR1 LNHDA, CDR2 SQIVND (reference sequence). The V end lost 3 bases, the J end lost 7 bases, and 10 bases lay between the germline ends. CDR3 length: 14 amino acids. The data derive from a study of T-cell reconstitution after alpha-beta-depleted transplantation in children. Overall study results and limits: Surviving recipient T cells and intrathymic progenitors accounted for some patients' high TCRbeta diversity at day 60. T-cell numbers and diversity one year post-transplant derived largely from freshly generated T cells. Reportedly, only several hundred clones from non-depleted graft cells drove alpha-beta T-cell counts at about two months.

Unique molecular identifiers featured in how the TCRbeta library was prepared. TCRdb reanalysed the PCR reads using MiXCR and keeps one entry per CDR3 protein. Among about 250,000 distinct CDR3 sequences listed, approximately 24% were seen once. This material consisted of PBMCs, mostly from graft donor cells, taken 360 days after TCRalphabeta/CD19-depleted stem cell transplant. The receptor was isolated from a female patient aged 2-9 years who had a stem cell transplant for congenital amegakaryocytic thrombocytopenia, so the T cells may come from the graft donor. This chain links TRBV19 with TRBJ1-6, with D maybe TRBD1 (5 bases). This CDR3 is CASSMGDRNSPLHF. CDR3 nucleotides: TGTGCCAGTAGTATGGGGGACCGGAATTCACCCCTCCACTTT.